The present T cell receptor beta chain was sequenced within a study of shared T cell receptors in the human thymus. Profiling relied on immunoSEQ multiplex PCR, and the TCRdb table lists in-frame clones only, not all of them. This table has roughly 660,000 clones, 85% to 90% appearing once. CDR1 and CDR2 from the germline V gene are LNHDA and SQIVND (reference sequence). V gave up 4 bases and J gave up 7 bases, with 10 bases separating them. CDR3 length: 13 amino acids. These sequences were also reported in another study, on human thymus T cells. That study reports: Related research reported highly overlapping thymic repertoires among unrelated individuals.

The source material was thymocytes. The rearrangement uses TRBV19 and TRBJ2-2; D uncertain. This receptor was identified in a boy younger than two with a congenital heart defect. Written as DNA, the CDR3 is TGTGCCAGTAGTACAATGGGCTGCGGGGAGCTGTTTTTT. Translating it yields CASSTMGCGELFF.